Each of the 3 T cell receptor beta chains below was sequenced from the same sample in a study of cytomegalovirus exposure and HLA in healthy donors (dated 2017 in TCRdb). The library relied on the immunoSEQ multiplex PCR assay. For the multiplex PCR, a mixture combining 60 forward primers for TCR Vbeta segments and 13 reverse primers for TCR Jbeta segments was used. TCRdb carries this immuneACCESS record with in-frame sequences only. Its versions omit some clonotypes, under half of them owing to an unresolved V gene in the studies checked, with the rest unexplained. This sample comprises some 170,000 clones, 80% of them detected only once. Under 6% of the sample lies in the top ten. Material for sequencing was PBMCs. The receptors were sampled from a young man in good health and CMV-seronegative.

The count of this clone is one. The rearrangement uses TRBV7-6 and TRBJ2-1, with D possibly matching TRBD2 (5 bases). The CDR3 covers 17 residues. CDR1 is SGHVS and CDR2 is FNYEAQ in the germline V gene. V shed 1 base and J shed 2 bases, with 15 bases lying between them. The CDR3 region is CASSLDGAASAYNEQFF. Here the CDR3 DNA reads TGTGCCAGCAGCTTAGATGGAGCGGCGTCCGCCTACAATGAGCAGTTCTTC.

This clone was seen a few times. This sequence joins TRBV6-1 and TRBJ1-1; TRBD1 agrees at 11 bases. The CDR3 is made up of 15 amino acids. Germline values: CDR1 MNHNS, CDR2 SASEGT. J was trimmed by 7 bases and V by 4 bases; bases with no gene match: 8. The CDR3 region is CASSALRDRGDEAFF. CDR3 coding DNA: TGTGCCAGCAGTGCCTTAAGGGACAGGGGGGATGAAGCTTTCTTT.

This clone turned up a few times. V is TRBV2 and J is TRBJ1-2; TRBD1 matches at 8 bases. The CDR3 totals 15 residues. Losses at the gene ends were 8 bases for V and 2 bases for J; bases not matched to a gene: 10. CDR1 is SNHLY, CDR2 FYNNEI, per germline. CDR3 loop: CASGRDRGSNYGYTF. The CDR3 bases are TGTGCCAGCGGCCGAGACAGGGGATCCAACTATGGCTACACCTTC.